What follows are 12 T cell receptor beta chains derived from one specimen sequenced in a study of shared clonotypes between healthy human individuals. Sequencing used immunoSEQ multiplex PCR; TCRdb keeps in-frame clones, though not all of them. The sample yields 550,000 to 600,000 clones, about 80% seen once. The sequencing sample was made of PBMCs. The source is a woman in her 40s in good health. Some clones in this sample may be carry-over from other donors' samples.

CDR3 region: CSAGGAGDEQYF. The CDR3 DNA is TGCAGCGCCGGGGGAGCGGGCGACGAGCAGTACTTC. The chain joins TRBV29-1 to TRBJ2-7; D perhaps matches TRBD2 (6 bases). The CDR3 totals 12 residues. CDR1 is SQVTM, CDR2 ANQGSEA, per germline. V lost 7 bases to trimming and J lost 5 bases, with 15 bases between them.

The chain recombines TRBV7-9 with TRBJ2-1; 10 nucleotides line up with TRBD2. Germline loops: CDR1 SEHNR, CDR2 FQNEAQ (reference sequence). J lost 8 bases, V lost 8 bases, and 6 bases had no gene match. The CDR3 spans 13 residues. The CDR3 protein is CASGLAGVDEQFF. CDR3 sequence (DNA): TGTGCCAGCGGTCTAGCGGGGGTGGATGAGCAGTTCTTC.

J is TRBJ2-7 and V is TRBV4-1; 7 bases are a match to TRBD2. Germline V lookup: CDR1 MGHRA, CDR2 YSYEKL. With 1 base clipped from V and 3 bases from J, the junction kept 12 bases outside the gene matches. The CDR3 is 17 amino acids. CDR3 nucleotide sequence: TGCGCCAGCAGCCAAGCTCCGAGCGGGATTACAAACTACGAGCAGTACTTC. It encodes CASSQAPSGITNYEQYF.

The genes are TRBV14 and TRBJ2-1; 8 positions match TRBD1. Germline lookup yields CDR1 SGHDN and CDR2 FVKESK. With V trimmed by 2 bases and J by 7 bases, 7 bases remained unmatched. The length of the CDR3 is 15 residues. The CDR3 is CASSQWQGALNEQFF. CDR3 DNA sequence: TGTGCCAGCAGCCAATGGCAGGGGGCGCTTAATGAGCAGTTCTTC.

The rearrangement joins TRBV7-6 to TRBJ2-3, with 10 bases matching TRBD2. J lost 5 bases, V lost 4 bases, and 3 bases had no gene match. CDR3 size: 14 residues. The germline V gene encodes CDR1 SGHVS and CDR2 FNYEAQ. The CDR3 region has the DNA TGTGCCAGCAGCTCCCGGACTAGCGGAGATACGCAGTATTTT. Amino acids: CASSSRTSGDTQYF.

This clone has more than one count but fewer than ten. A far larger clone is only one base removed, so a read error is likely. CDR3 nucleotides: TGTGCCGGCAGTTTAGGCGGCGTGGGGGATCAGCCCCAGCATTTT. Its translation is CAGSLGGVGDQPQHF. The chain employs TRBV28 and TRBJ1-5; possibly TRBD1 for D (5 bases). The CDR3 has 15 residues. Looked up from germline, CDR1 is MDHEN and CDR2 is SYDVKM.

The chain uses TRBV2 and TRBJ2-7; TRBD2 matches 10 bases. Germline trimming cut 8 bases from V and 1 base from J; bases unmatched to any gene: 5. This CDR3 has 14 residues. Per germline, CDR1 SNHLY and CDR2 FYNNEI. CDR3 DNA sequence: TGTGCCAGCTTAGGACTAGCGGTTTCCTACGAGCAGTACTTC. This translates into CASLGLAVSYEQYF.

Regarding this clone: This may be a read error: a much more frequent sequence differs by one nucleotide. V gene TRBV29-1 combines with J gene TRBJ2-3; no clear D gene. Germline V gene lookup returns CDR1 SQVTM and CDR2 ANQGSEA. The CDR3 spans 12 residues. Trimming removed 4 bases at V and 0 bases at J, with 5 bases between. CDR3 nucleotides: TGCAGCGTTGTCAGCAGCACAGATACGCAGTATTTT. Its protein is CSVVSSTDTQYF.

CDR3 sequence reads: CASTRDRNYEQYF. CDR3 DNA: TGTGCCAGCACTCGGGACAGGAACTACGAGCAGTACTTC. The V call is TRBV6-1, the J call TRBJ2-7, with TRBD1 matching 8 bases. V shed 7 bases and J 3 bases; nucleotides not matched to a gene: 5. CDR1 is MNHNS and CDR2 is SASEGT in the germline V gene. This CDR3 spans 13 amino acids.

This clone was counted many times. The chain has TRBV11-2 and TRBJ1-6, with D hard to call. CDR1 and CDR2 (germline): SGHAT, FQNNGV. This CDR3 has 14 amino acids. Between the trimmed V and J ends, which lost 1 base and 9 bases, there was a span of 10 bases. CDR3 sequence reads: CASSLAWGGSPLHF. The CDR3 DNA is TGTGCCAGCAGCTTAGCTTGGGGAGGTTCACCCCTCCACTTT.

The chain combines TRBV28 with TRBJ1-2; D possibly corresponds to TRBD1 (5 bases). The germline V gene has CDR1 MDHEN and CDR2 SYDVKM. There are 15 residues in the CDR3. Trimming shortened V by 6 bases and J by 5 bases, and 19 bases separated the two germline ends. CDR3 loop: CASRDPSTARYGYTF. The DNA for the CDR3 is TGTGCCAGCAGGGACCCATCGACAGCTCGATATGGCTACACCTTC.

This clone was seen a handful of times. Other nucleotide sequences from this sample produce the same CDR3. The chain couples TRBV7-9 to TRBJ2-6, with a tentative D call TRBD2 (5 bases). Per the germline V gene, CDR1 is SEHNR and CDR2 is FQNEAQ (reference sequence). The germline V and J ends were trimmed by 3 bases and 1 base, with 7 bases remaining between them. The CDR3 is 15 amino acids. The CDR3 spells CASSLSGSGANVLTF. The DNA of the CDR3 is TGTGCCAGCAGCTTGTCGGGGTCTGGGGCCAACGTCCTGACTTTC. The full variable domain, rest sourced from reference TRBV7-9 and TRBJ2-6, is DTGVSQNPRHKITKRGQNVTFRCDPISEHNRLYWYRQTLGQGPEFLTYFQNEAQLEKSRLLSDRFSAERPKGSFSTLEIQRTEQGDSAMYLCASSLSGSGANVLTFGAGSRLTVL.